These 32 T cell receptor beta chains were all obtained from the same sample, sequenced in a study of metastatic and nonmetastatic thyroid tumors. Thyroid surgery was preceded by no treatment in any patient. From the PCR reads, TCRdb re-called clones with MiXCR. The sample includes under 95,000 clones, roughly 13% seen only once; the top ten take around 11%. The sequencing sample was made of blood. The receptors shown here come from a female donor with papillary thyroid cancer or a benign thyroid nodule (not recorded which). Some clones in this sample may be carry-over from other donors' samples.

This clone was detected many times. The V and J genes are TRBV5-6 and TRBJ1-1, with no clear D. Trimming shortened V by 4 bases and J by 6 bases, and 16 bases separated the two germline ends. This CDR3 spans 14 amino acids. CDR1 is SGHDT and CDR2 is YYEEEE in the germline V gene. For the CDR3, the DNA is TGTGCCAGCAGCCAACCGACTCCCATGGCTGAAGCTTTCTTT. This gives the protein CASSQPTPMAEAFF.

This clone was seen a handful of times. The same CDR3 arises from other DNA sequences in this sample as well. The chain carries TRBV9 and TRBJ2-1; 8 bases align to TRBD2. With V trimmed by 4 bases and J by 5 bases, 8 bases remained unmatched. Germline CDR1 SGDLS, CDR2 YYNGEE. The CDR3 is 15 amino acids. This chain's CDR3 is CASSPTSGANNEQFF. CDR3 bases: TGTGCCAGCAGCCCTACTAGCGGAGCCAACAATGAGCAGTTCTTC.

This clone was seen repeatedly, ten times or more. V usage is TRBV7-3 and J usage is TRBJ2-1, with D uncertain. Germline V gene data show CDR1 as SGHTA and CDR2 as FQGTGA. V was cut by 5 bases and J by 2 bases, with 16 bases left in between. The CDR3 contains 16 residues. CDR3 nucleotides: TGTGCCAGCAGCGCCGATGGGTCCCTCACCTACAATGAGCAGTTCTTC. Protein: CASSADGSLTYNEQFF.

This clone was recorded at least ten times. The chain couples TRBV11-3 to TRBJ2-1; D is uncertain. CDR3 length: 13 residues. Germline V gene sequence: CDR1 SGHNT, CDR2 YENEEA. Between the trimmed V and J ends, which lost 1 base and 6 bases, there was a span of 7 bases. CDR3: CASSLGVPNEQFF. CDR3 nucleotide sequence: TGTGCCAGCAGCTTAGGGGTCCCCAATGAGCAGTTCTTC.

This clone was recorded at least ten times. V is TRBV20-1 and J is TRBJ2-1; 11 bases agree with TRBD1. There are 14 residues in the CDR3. CDR1 is DFQATT and CDR2 is SNEGSKA in the germline V gene (reference sequence). Trimming took 4 bases from V and 5 from J; bases not matched to a gene: 4. The CDR3 DNA is TGCAGTGCTAAAGGACAGGGGGCGAACAATGAGCAGTTCTTC. Amino acid sequence: CSAKGQGANNEQFF.

This clone was seen many times. V gene TRBV20-1 combines with J gene TRBJ1-1, with D tentatively TRBD1 (5 bases). CDR3 size: 15 residues. Germline loops: CDR1 DFQATT, CDR2 SNEGSKA (reference sequence). V was shortened by 3 bases and J by 1 base, with 15 bases between the two germline ends. For the CDR3, the DNA is TGCAGTGCTAGGGCCCCGGGACGTAAGAACACTGAAGCTTTCTTT. Residues: CSARAPGRKNTEAFF.

The table lists this clone with many counts. V usage is TRBV7-9 and J usage is TRBJ1-1, with D uncertain. The germline V gene encodes CDR1 SEHNR and CDR2 FQNEAQ (reference sequence). V gave up 4 bases and J gave up 2 bases, with 14 bases separating them. The CDR3 spans 15 residues. The CDR3 sequence: CASSSEDGKNTEAFF. The CDR3 bases are TGTGCCAGCAGCTCGGAGGACGGAAAAAACACTGAAGCTTTCTTT.

Many counts were recorded for this clone. This chain uses TRBV5-5 with TRBJ1-1; no reliable D call. This CDR3 has 15 amino acids. The V end lost 2 bases, the J end lost 0 bases, and 11 bases lay between the germline ends. Germline loops: CDR1 SGHKS, CDR2 YYEKEE (reference sequence). CDR3 protein: CASSFHETLNTEAFF. CDR3 DNA: TGTGCCAGCAGCTTTCATGAGACCTTGAACACTGAAGCTTTCTTT.

This clone was seen many times. The genes are TRBV7-9 and TRBJ2-1, with 10 bases fitting TRBD1. Trimming at V came to 5 bases and at J to 8 bases, leaving 15 bases not matched to a gene. CDR1 and CDR2 from the germline V gene are SEHNR and FQNEAQ (reference sequence). The CDR3 is 17 amino acids. The CDR3 DNA reads TGTGCCAGCAGCCGTCGGGGAGGGACAGGGGCCCTATATGAGCAGTTCTTC. Its translation is CASSRRGGTGALYEQFF.

At least ten counts were recorded for this clone. V usage is TRBV28 and J usage is TRBJ1-5, with D possibly matching TRBD1 (6 bases). The CDR3 has 15 residues. In germline, CDR1 is MDHEN, CDR2 SYDVKM. V dropped 6 bases and J dropped 6 bases, with 18 bases sitting between them. As DNA, the CDR3 is TGTGCCAGCAGCCTAGGCAGGGGAGGGGGTCAGCCCCAGCATTTT. It translates to CASSLGRGGGQPQHF. The full variable domain, with the rest looked up from reference TRBV28 and TRBJ1-5, is DVKVTQSSRYLVKRTGEKVFLECVQDMDHENMFWYRQDPGLGLRLIYFSYDVKMKEKGDIPEGYSVSREKKERFSLILESASTNQTSMYLCASSLGRGGGQPQHFGDGTRLSIL.

At least ten counts were recorded for this clone. The chain carries TRBV5-1 and TRBJ1-1, with D possibly TRBD1 on 6 matching bases. The germline gives CDR1 SGHRS, CDR2 YFSETQ. This CDR3 has 15 residues. Trimming removed 6 bases from V and 0 bases from J, with 15 bases in between. In DNA form, the CDR3 reads TGCGCCAGCACCCTGGGGGGCAGATTGAACACTGAAGCTTTCTTT. Translating gives CASTLGGRLNTEAFF.

This clone appeared many times. The rearrangement uses TRBV6-6 and TRBJ1-3; D is perhaps TRBD1 (5 bases). The V gene lost 2 bases and the J gene lost 4 bases, with 12 bases spanning the gap. This CDR3 has 15 amino acids. Germline CDR1 MNHNY, CDR2 SVGAGI (reference sequence). The CDR3 is CASSYGAGSGNTIYF. CDR3 in DNA: TGTGCCAGCAGTTACGGTGCAGGGTCCGGAAACACCATATATTTT.

This clone was detected ten times or more. The rearrangement links TRBV12-3 or TRBV12-4 to TRBJ2-3; 10 bases are a match to TRBD2. Trimming cost V 7 bases and J 2 bases; bases outside gene matches: 6. The CDR3 loop spans 15 amino acids. Here the CDR3 DNA reads TGTGCCAGCACCCGGCTAGCGGGGGTCACAGATACGCAGTATTTT. Translating gives CASTRLAGVTDTQYF.

There are many counts of this clone. The chain couples TRBV11-1 to TRBJ2-7; 10 bases are shared with TRBD1. The CDR3 runs 15 residues. Germline V CDR1 and CDR2: SGHAT, FQDESV (reference sequence). Trimming at V came to 1 base and at J to 4 bases, leaving 4 bases not matched to a gene. DNA of the CDR3: TGTGCCAGCAGCTTAGAAAGACAGGGGGCGTACGAGCAGTACTTC. Its protein product is CASSLERQGAYEQYF. The complete variable domain, with remaining parts taken from reference TRBV11-1 and TRBJ2-7, reads EAEVAQSPRYKITEKSQAVAFWCDPISGHATLYWYRQILGQGPELLVQFQDESVVDDSQLPKDRFSAERLKGVDSTLKIQPAELGDSAMYLCASSLERQGAYEQYFGPGTRLTVT.

As regards this clone: Just one base apart from a much larger clone, this may be a read error. The sample carries other DNA sequences with the same CDR3. The chain uses TRBV5-6 and TRBJ2-7; D remains ambiguous. Trimming shortened V by 8 bases and J by 2 bases, and 20 bases separated the two germline ends. Germline CDR1 SGHDT, CDR2 YYEEEE. The CDR3 extends over 15 amino acids. Written as DNA, the CDR3 is TGTGCCAGTAGCCACCCGTCCGGAGACCCCTACGAGCAGTACTTC. Translated, it gives CASSHPSGDPYEQYF.

This clone has ten or more counts. J is TRBJ2-3 and V is TRBV30, with TRBD1 as a possible D gene (6 bases). V lost 2 bases and J 9 bases, leaving 12 bases between the germline ends. Germline V gene sequence: CDR1 GTSNPN, CDR2 SVGIG (reference sequence). This CDR3 has 12 amino acids. The CDR3 DNA is TGTGCCTGGAGTCCAGGACAGAGGACGCAGTATTTT. Translating it yields CAWSPGQRTQYF.

This clone appeared a few times. This could be a read error, since a much larger clone is one nucleotide away. The sample carries other DNA sequences with the same CDR3. J is TRBJ2-1 and V is TRBV5-4, with TRBD2 as a possible D gene (5 bases). Germline assignment: CDR1 SGHNT and CDR2 YYREEE (reference sequence). V dropped 3 bases and J dropped 13 bases, with 14 bases sitting between them. This CDR3 has 12 residues. The CDR3 here is CASSWEPGEQFF. The CDR3, as DNA: TGTGCCAGCAGCTGGGAGCCCGGGGAACAGTTCTTC.

At least ten counts were recorded for this clone. The chain couples TRBV12-3 or TRBV12-4 to TRBJ2-3; TRBD1 aligns across 9 bases. After removal of 5 bases from V and 3 bases from J, the junction contained 3 bases not matched to a gene. CDR3 length: 14 amino acids. The CDR3 coding sequence is TGTGCCAGCAGTCCCGGGACAGGGACAGATACGCAGTATTTT. Its translation: CASSPGTGTDTQYF.

This clone was recorded a few times. This could be a read error, since a much larger clone is one nucleotide away. V and J are TRBV19 and TRBJ2-7, with no clear D. Germline V gene sequence: CDR1 LNHDA, CDR2 SQIVND (reference sequence). V was shortened by 4 bases and J by 0 bases, with 13 bases between the two germline ends. The CDR3 runs 15 residues. The CDR3 bases are TGTGCCAGTAGTAGTTTGTCATGGAACTCCTACGAGCAGTACTTC. This sequence encodes CASSSLSWNSYEQYF.

This clone was observed many times. The chain recombines TRBV19 with TRBJ2-6, with unresolved D. This CDR3 has 15 residues. Per germline, CDR1 LNHDA and CDR2 SQIVND (reference sequence). V was pared by 0 bases and J by 3 bases, with 6 bases between. CDR3 coding DNA: TGTGCCAGTAGTATAGAGTGGGGTGGGGCCAACGTCCTGACTTTC. Protein product: CASSIEWGGANVLTF.

At least ten counts were recorded for this clone. The chain joins TRBV19 to TRBJ2-7; TRBD1 matches at 9 bases. The J segment lost 5 bases and the V segment lost 3 bases, leaving 14 bases of the junction unmatched. There are 17 residues in the CDR3. Germline lookup yields CDR1 LNHDA and CDR2 SQIVND (reference sequence). In DNA, the CDR3 is TGTGCCAGTAGTATCACCCGACTCCGGGACAGGGACAACGAGCAGTACTTC. It specifies CASSITRLRDRDNEQYF.

Ten or more counts support this clone. A much larger clone differs from this one at a single base, so this may be a read error. The V and J genes are TRBV4-1 and TRBJ2-1, with a possible D match to TRBD1 (5 bases). The V gene lost 0 bases and the J gene lost 3 bases, with 12 bases spanning the gap. CDR1 is MGHRA and CDR2 is YSYEKL in the germline V gene. The CDR3 has 16 amino acids. The CDR3 DNA sequence: TGCGCCAGCAGCCAAGAAGGGGTGGGGCACTACAATGAGCAGTTCTTC. Its protein product is CASSQEGVGHYNEQFF.

Ten or more counts support this clone. J is TRBJ1-5 and V is TRBV5-6; TRBD1 might be the D (5 bases). Germline values: CDR1 SGHDT, CDR2 YYEEEE. CDR3 length: 14 amino acids. The germline V and J ends were trimmed by 1 base and 9 bases, with 14 bases remaining between them. CDR3 DNA: TGTGCCAGCAGCTTGTGGCAGGGAGGGCCGCCCCAGCATTTT. Protein sequence: CASSLWQGGPPQHF.

This clone was counted many times. Other DNA sequences from this sample encode an identical CDR3 as well. V is TRBV6-1 and J is TRBJ1-3; possibly TRBD1 for D (5 bases). V lost 0 bases and J 4 bases, leaving 19 bases between the germline ends. The V gene's germline CDR1 is MNHNS and CDR2 SASEGT. The CDR3 length is 18 residues. The CDR3 sequence is CASSEALLAGLLGNTIYF. The DNA for the CDR3 is TGTGCCAGCAGTGAAGCGCTTCTTGCGGGGCTTCTAGGAAACACCATATATTTT.

This clone is a singleton in its sample. The gene calls are TRBV7-8 and TRBJ2-7, with 9 bases identical to TRBD2. CDR1 is SGHVS, CDR2 FQNEAQ, per germline. The CDR3 extends over 13 amino acids. CDR3 nucleotide sequence: TGTGCTATCAGCTTAGCGGGAGCTTACGAGCAGTACTTC. Its translation is CAISLAGAYEQYF.

V and J are TRBV6-2 or TRBV6-3 and TRBJ2-5; D might be TRBD1 (6 bases). This CDR3 has 14 amino acids. CDR1 MNHEY and CDR2 SVGEGT come from the germline V gene. Trimming pared 6 bases from V and 5 bases from J, leaving 16 bases between. The CDR3 is CASRPRGSGETQYF. The CDR3 nucleotides read TGTGCCAGCAGACCCAGGGGTAGTGGTGAGACCCAGTACTTC.

This clone was seen many times. This sequence joins TRBV18 and TRBJ2-4; TRBD2 is a possible D gene (5 bases). This CDR3 contains 16 residues. V lost 2 bases, J lost 9 bases, and 20 bases lay in between. Germline V gene sequence: CDR1 KGHSH, CDR2 LQKENI. Written as DNA, the CDR3 is TGTGCCAGCTCACCAACGGCCTACGGGGTTTCAGGCATTCAGTACTTC. Encoded protein: CASSPTAYGVSGIQYF.

The table lists this clone with many counts. V and J are TRBV28 and TRBJ2-3, with D tentatively TRBD2 (5 bases). Germline CDR1 is MDHEN and CDR2 is SYDVKM. V was clipped by 5 bases and J by 1 base, with 19 bases between them. The CDR3 extends over 17 amino acids. CDR3 protein: CASSLAGPTVGTDTQYF. Here the CDR3 DNA reads TGTGCCAGCAGTCTGGCGGGCCCTACAGTCGGCACAGATACGCAGTATTTT. Variable domain in full (rest from reference TRBV28 and TRBJ2-3): DVKVTQSSRYLVKRTGEKVFLECVQDMDHENMFWYRQDPGLGLRLIYFSYDVKMKEKGDIPEGYSVSREKKERFSLILESASTNQTSMYLCASSLAGPTVGTDTQYFGPGTRLTVL.

This clone occurred many times. A much larger clone is a single base away; this may be a read error. The chain couples TRBV28 to TRBJ2-1, with unresolved D. Looked up from germline, CDR1 is MDHEN and CDR2 is SYDVKM. V dropped 3 bases and J dropped 6 bases, with 6 bases sitting between them. CDR3 length: 12 amino acids. For the CDR3, the DNA is TGTGCCAGCAGTTTCAGGATCAATGAGCAGTTCTTC. Its translation: CASSFRINEQFF.

Points on this clone: It may be a read error: a sequence one base away is much more abundant. This sequence joins TRBV12-3 or TRBV12-4 and TRBJ2-1, with 13 bases aligning to TRBD2. The CDR3 is made up of 16 amino acids. The CDR3 sequence: CASSPGGLAGNNEHFF. The CDR3 region has the DNA TGTGCCAGCAGTCCGGGGGGACTAGCGGGAAACAATGAGCATTTCTTC.

The chain links TRBV28 to TRBJ2-7, with D unresolved. This CDR3 contains 12 residues. Germline CDR1 and CDR2: MDHEN and SYDVKM. Between the trimmed V and J ends, which lost 3 bases and 7 bases, there was a span of 10 bases. The CDR3 bases are TGTGCCAGCAGTTTGGGTGTGGGGGAGCAGTACTTC. This codes for CASSLGVGEQYF.

J is TRBJ1-2 and V is TRBV5-1, with D perhaps TRBD1 (5 bases). Germline V gene data show CDR1 as SGHRS and CDR2 as YFSETQ. This CDR3 is built from 15 residues. V lost 0 bases, J lost 4 bases, and 13 bases lay in between. The CDR3 region has the DNA TGCGCCAGCAGCTTGGGATGGGACGCAGTCTATGGCTACACCTTC. It encodes CASSLGWDAVYGYTF.